This passage covers 19 T cell receptor beta chains from one sample sequenced in a study of cytomegalovirus exposure and HLA in healthy donors. The study ran its PCR with 60 Vbeta and 13 Jbeta primers. Sequencing was performed with immunoSEQ multiplex PCR; in TCRdb, only in-frame clones are kept and a portion is missing. This table holds roughly 140,000 clones, roughly 77% found once. Specimen: PBMCs. The source is a young man in good health and CMV-seronegative.

This clone came up a few times. The chain joins TRBV6-1 to TRBJ2-1, with D maybe TRBD1 (5 bases). V lost 5 bases and J lost 3, with 14 bases in between. This CDR3 region has 15 residues. Germline CDR1 is MNHNS and CDR2 is SASEGT. CDR3 nucleotides: TGTGCCAGCAGTCAGGGAAGGGTTGGCTACAATGAGCAGTTCTTC. It encodes CASSQGRVGYNEQFF.

V gene TRBV9 combines with J gene TRBJ2-7; D gene uncertain. Trimming pared 0 bases from V and 3 bases from J, leaving 7 bases between. CDR1 SGDLS and CDR2 YYNGEE come from the germline V gene. The length of the CDR3 is 13 residues. The CDR3 nucleotides are TGTGCCAGCAGCGTAGAGCCCTTCTACGAGCAGTACTTC. This codes for CASSVEPFYEQYF.

This sequence joins TRBV11-2 and TRBJ2-2, with D perhaps TRBD2 (5 bases). Per the germline V gene, CDR1 is SGHAT and CDR2 is FQNNGV. CDR3 length: 15 residues. Trimming took off 6 bases at V and 1 base at J, with 12 bases between the two ends. CDR3: CASSRHRENTGELFF. The CDR3 coding sequence is TGTGCCAGCAGTAGGCACCGGGAGAACACCGGGGAGCTGTTTTTT.

This clone was observed a handful of times. This chain connects TRBV5-4 to TRBJ1-1; D may be TRBD1 (6 bases). The length of the CDR3 is 16 residues. CDR1 SGHNT and CDR2 YYREEE come from the germline V gene (reference sequence). V lost 4 bases to trimming and J lost 1 base, with 17 bases between them. As DNA, the CDR3 is TGTGCCAGCAGCACGACGGGACACCTATCGAACACTGAAGCTTTCTTT. Its protein product is CASSTTGHLSNTEAFF.

The CDR3: CASSWGDSMNTEAFF. The CDR3 DNA reads as TGCGCCAGCAGCTGGGGGGACAGCATGAACACTGAAGCTTTCTTT. This chain connects TRBV5-1 to TRBJ1-1, with 7 bases identical to TRBD1. V gave up 3 bases and J gave up 0 bases; unmatched junction bases: 5. Germline CDR1 and CDR2: SGHRS and YFSETQ. The CDR3 covers 15 residues.

This chain joins TRBV10-1 and TRBJ2-1; the D gene is possibly TRBD1 (6 bases). Trimming removed 4 bases from V and 6 bases from J, with 10 bases in between. Looked up from germline, CDR1 is WNHNN and CDR2 is SYGVQD (reference sequence). The CDR3 covers 13 residues. The CDR3 DNA reads TGCGCCAGCAGTGTCCAGGGGCCCAATGAGCAGTTCTTC. Protein sequence: CASSVQGPNEQFF.

The rearrangement links TRBV9 to TRBJ2-1; 9 nucleotides match TRBD2. Germline CDR1 is SGDLS and CDR2 is YYNGEE. CDR3 length equals 14 residues. Trimming took 0 bases from V and 7 from J; bases not matched to a gene: 2. The CDR3 DNA sequence: TGTGCCAGCAGCGTAGAAACTAGCGGGAATGAGCAGTTCTTC. Its protein product is CASSVETSGNEQFF.

This sequence joins TRBV5-1 and TRBJ2-3, with 9 bases that match TRBD1. The CDR3 consists of 14 residues. Germline CDR1 SGHRS, CDR2 YFSETQ. J gave up 6 bases and V 4 bases, and 6 bases lay outside the gene matches. The CDR3 nucleotides read TGCGCCAGCAGCCCCACAGGGGGCTACGATACGCAGTATTTT. This gives the protein CASSPTGGYDTQYF.

This clone appeared a single time. The V gene is TRBV28, the J gene TRBJ2-7; D is perhaps TRBD2 (5 bases). The CDR3 is 15 residues long. Trimming took 3 bases from V and 0 from J, leaving 12 bases between them. The germline V gene encodes CDR1 MDHEN and CDR2 SYDVKM. The CDR3 DNA reads TGTGCCAGCAGTTTGGACGGGATTACCTCCTACGAGCAGTACTTC. Amino acids: CASSLDGITSYEQYF.

The gene calls are TRBV2 and TRBJ1-5; TRBD1 aligns across 7 bases. V shed 8 bases, J shed 5 bases, and the junction held 15 bases outside the gene matches. The CDR3 sequence is 16 residues long. Germline lookup yields CDR1 SNHLY and CDR2 FYNNEI. The CDR3 DNA sequence: TGTGCCAGCCAGAAAACAGGGGCCCGGGGCTATCAGCCCCAGCATTTT. Its protein is CASQKTGARGYQPQHF.

The J gene is TRBJ2-5, the V gene TRBV10-1; D may be TRBD2 (5 bases). Germline CDR1 and CDR2: WNHNN and SYGVQD (reference sequence). Trimming stripped 9 bases from V and 5 bases from J, with 19 bases between. CDR3 length: 14 residues. CDR3 DNA sequence: TGCGCCAGAATTGGACCTAGCCTCTGGGAGACCCAGTACTTC. This codes for CARIGPSLWETQYF.

The chain carries TRBV5-4 and TRBJ1-1; weak D call: TRBD1 (5 bases). Between the trimmed V and J ends, which lost 5 bases and 4 bases, there was a span of 6 bases. The CDR3 runs to 11 residues. The germline V gene has CDR1 SGHNT and CDR2 YYREEE (reference sequence). In DNA, the CDR3 is TGTGCCAGCAGGGGGGGCACTGAAGCTTTCTTT. Translated: CASRGGTEAFF.

The gene calls are TRBV5-1 and TRBJ1-4, with TRBD1 matching over 9 bases. Losses at the gene ends were 4 bases for V and 7 bases for J; bases not matched to a gene: 5. The CDR3 sequence is 14 residues long. The germline V gene has CDR1 SGHRS and CDR2 YFSETQ. The DNA of the CDR3 is TGCGCCAGCAGCCGGACAGGGGTGGGTGAAAAACTGTTTTTT. Its protein product is CASSRTGVGEKLFF.

The V call is TRBV9, the J call TRBJ1-6; TRBD1 matches 8 bases. The CDR3 has 15 amino acids. The V gene's germline CDR1 is SGDLS and CDR2 YYNGEE. Trimming removed 3 bases from V and 1 base from J; junction bases left unmatched: 0. This CDR3 reads CASSGQGSYNSPLHF. Written as DNA, the CDR3 is TGTGCCAGCAGCGGACAGGGGTCCTATAATTCACCCCTCCACTTT.

This clone was detected only a few times. This chain joins TRBV10-3 and TRBJ2-3; TRBD1 aligns across 11 bases. The CDR3 consists of 18 residues. V shed 7 bases and J 1 base; nucleotides not matched to a gene: 13. Germline CDR1 reads ENHRY; CDR2 reads SYGVKD. In DNA form, the CDR3 reads TGTGCCATCACCCCCAGTATGGGACAGGGGGGTGGCACAGATACGCAGTATTTT. Translated, it gives CAITPSMGQGGGTDTQYF.

The chain has TRBV2 and TRBJ2-5; 12 nucleotides align to TRBD1. Germline V lookup: CDR1 SNHLY, CDR2 FYNNEI. CDR3 length: 15 residues. V lost 6 bases and J lost 5; bases outside the gene matches: 7. The CDR3 sequence: CASRRDRGPRETQYF. The CDR3 region has the DNA TGTGCCAGCAGGAGGGACAGGGGGCCTCGGGAGACCCAGTACTTC.

This clone was counted a single time. The chain is built from TRBV4-1 and TRBJ2-7; maybe TRBD2 (6 bases). Germline lookup yields CDR1 MGHRA and CDR2 YSYEKL. The CDR3 spans 18 residues. V gave up 0 bases and J gave up 3 bases, with 21 bases separating them. The CDR3 spells CASSQDVGSVGGHYEQYF. The CDR3 bases are TGCGCCAGCAGCCAAGATGTGGGGTCGGTGGGAGGCCACTACGAGCAGTACTTC.

CDR3 coding DNA: TGTGCCAGCAGCCAAGCAACAGGGCGGACCGGGGAGCTGTTTTTT. Translated: CASSQATGRTGELFF. The rearrangement links TRBV14 to TRBJ2-2; maybe TRBD1 (6 bases). CDR1 is SGHDN and CDR2 is FVKESK in the germline V gene. Trimming took off 1 base at V and 5 bases at J, with 11 bases between the two ends. The CDR3 runs 15 residues.

The rearrangement joins TRBV10-1 to TRBJ1-2; D gene unclear. Germline loops: CDR1 WNHNN, CDR2 SYGVQD (reference sequence). V lost 2 bases and J lost 2, with 3 bases in between. This CDR3 has 12 residues. The CDR3 nucleotides read TGCGCCAGCAGTGAGCTAAACTATGGCTACACCTTC. Residues: CASSELNYGYTF.